A selection of T cell receptor beta chains follows, all from one sample in a study of T cell clones after liver transplantation. The repertoire was sequenced with immunoSEQ multiplex PCR; TCRdb's copy has only in-frame clones and lacks some. The sample lists just over 80,000 clones; nearly 85% were seen once. The sample consisted of CD4+ T cells from blood, taken 46 months after liver transplant. The receptors were gathered from a human patient who received a liver transplant. A share of the T cells may be of graft donor origin. CDR3s include the opening cysteine and the closing phenylalanine or tryptophan. A D gene is named only where the DNA matches it firmly.

j_call d_call v_call cdr3_length cdr3_aa
TRBJ1-2 NA TRBV6-1 14 CASSRDTTGYGYTF
TRBJ2-4 NA TRBV15 17 CATSRGSTLVAKNIQYF
TRBJ1-1 NA TRBV6-1 11 CASSEWGEAFF
TRBJ1-2 TRBD1 TRBV9 14 CASSPEGGFYGYTF
TRBJ2-1 NA TRBV2 14 CASRGEYGSNEQFF
TRBJ2-7 NA TRBV5-1 13 CASSLAMNYEQYF
TRBJ1-2 NA TRBV7-8 17 CASSLASGRMLSYGYTF
TRBJ1-2 NA TRBV11-2 13 CASSLGAPYGYTF
TRBJ2-3 TRBD1 TRBV19 16 CASSGLRDRGRDTQYF
TRBJ1-1 NA TRBV7-9 12 CASSLISIEAFF
TRBJ1-2 TRBD1 TRBV11-2 15 CASSTLFGQGNGYTF
TRBJ2-2 TRBD1 TRBV27 20 CASSAGLRGRTNTNTGELFF
TRBJ2-7 NA TRBV5-1 14 CASSPQGQGYEQYF
TRBJ1-2 NA TRBV28 13 CASSGGTNYGYTF
TRBJ1-3 NA TRBV7-9 14 CASSLGTSGNTIYF
TRBJ2-5 TRBD2 TRBV11-2 16 CASSLVAGGPWETQYF
TRBJ2-7 NA TRBV7-2 14 CASSYGITPTEQYF
TRBJ2-2 NA TRBV19 14 CASSIEGSTGELFF
TRBJ2-1 NA TRBV7-9 14 CASSLVETANEQFF
TRBJ2-1 NA TRBV11-2 15 CASSSETSPRNEQFF
TRBJ1-2 NA TRBV21-1 13 CASSKGGRYGYTF
TRBJ2-2 TRBD1 TRBV27 15 CASSLTGTGTGVLFF
TRBJ2-1 NA TRBV4-3 15 CASSQAGTTSNEQFF
TRBJ2-7 NA TRBV7-2 14 CASSLGQAYYEQYF
TRBJ1-5 NA TRBV5-1 15 CASRSDGNSNQPQHF
TRBJ1-1 TRBD1 TRBV19 14 CASSKGQGNTEAFF
TRBJ1-4 NA TRBV19 15 CASSPGGQRGEKLFF
TRBJ2-1 TRBD1 TRBV5-1 15 CASSYGTGIFDEQFF
TRBJ2-3 TRBD2 TRBV9 14 CASSVGGSTDTQYF
TRBJ2-5 NA TRBV7-2 16 CASSLVSGAAQETQYF
TRBJ2-7 TRBD1 TRBV2 13 CASTGTGSYEQYF
TRBJ2-5 TRBD2 TRBV5-1 16 CASSLGGLAGLETQYF
TRBJ1-5 TRBD1 TRBV2 15 CASSQLGTVNQPQHF
TRBJ2-7 TRBD1 TRBV7-2 15 CASSLDDRGRVEQYF
TRBJ2-5 TRBD2 TRBV4-1 15 CASSLSGRYQETQYF
TRBJ2-3 NA TRBV27 17 CASSLSGLPYLTDTQYF
TRBJ2-7 NA TRBV28 12 CASSSVDTEQYF
TRBJ1-1 TRBD1 TRBV5-1 13 CASSLGNRGEAFF
TRBJ1-2 NA TRBV5-4 13 CASSLEMGEGYTF
TRBJ2-7 TRBD2 TRBV6-1 15 CASSASGGANYEQYF